The source of this T cell receptor (beta chain) is a study of blood T cell repertoires in COVID-19. On the study more broadly: Two negative PCRs, clearance, or symptom resolution were required of recovered Cohort 3 donors. PBMCs, B-cell-depleted T cells, or T cells were the source of the cDNA or gDNA that made up the material.

The table came from immunoSEQ multiplex PCR; TCRdb's copy has only in-frame clones and leaves some out. The sample contains approximately 200,000 clones, about nine tenths of which appear only once. The germline CDR1 and CDR2 sequences are LNHDA and SQIVND (reference sequence). Losses at the gene ends were 7 bases for V and 8 bases for J; bases not matched to a gene: 5. The CDR3 covers 13 residues. The genes are TRBV19 and TRBJ1-6; 7 bases match TRBD1. The sequencing sample was made of PBMCs or T cells enriched from blood (not recorded which). The sequence was collected from a man between 25 and 39 years old in a cohort exposed to, infected with or recovered from COVID-19 (not recorded which). This CDR3 is CASKFGQDSPLHF. Written as DNA, the CDR3 is TGTGCCAGTAAGTTCGGACAGGATTCACCCCTCCACTTT.